This TCR beta chain was retrieved from a study of T cell responses to AZD1222 COVID-19 vaccine. Some clones are missing from TCRdb's copy, which holds only in-frame ones; the method was immunoSEQ multiplex PCR. This sample has approximately 17,000 clones; 80% to 85% occur once, and the top ten carry approximately 15%. Remarks on this clone: Antigen specificity is unknown.

V lost 6 bases to trimming and J lost 3 bases; unmatched junction nucleotides: 9. The length of the CDR3 is 15 residues. Germline V lookup: CDR1 MNHEY, CDR2 SMNVEV (reference sequence). Study-level findings and limits: Just a handful of AZD1222 recipients were seropositive at baseline. Repertoire sampling was restricted to post-peak T cell response timepoints. The donor cohort was predominantly white British with a female majority, and clonal diversity may have been underestimated.

Both about-4-week and about-12-week second-dose recipients were combined. Sample: peripheral blood, taken 28 days after the second AZD1222 dose. The chain uses TRBV27 and TRBJ1-2; 8 bases agree with TRBD1. This clonotype was sampled from an adult who received the AZD1222 COVID-19 vaccine. CDR3 in amino acids: CASRHLRGRDYGYTF. DNA for the CDR3: TGTGCCAGCAGACACCTCAGGGGGCGCGACTATGGCTACACCTTC.